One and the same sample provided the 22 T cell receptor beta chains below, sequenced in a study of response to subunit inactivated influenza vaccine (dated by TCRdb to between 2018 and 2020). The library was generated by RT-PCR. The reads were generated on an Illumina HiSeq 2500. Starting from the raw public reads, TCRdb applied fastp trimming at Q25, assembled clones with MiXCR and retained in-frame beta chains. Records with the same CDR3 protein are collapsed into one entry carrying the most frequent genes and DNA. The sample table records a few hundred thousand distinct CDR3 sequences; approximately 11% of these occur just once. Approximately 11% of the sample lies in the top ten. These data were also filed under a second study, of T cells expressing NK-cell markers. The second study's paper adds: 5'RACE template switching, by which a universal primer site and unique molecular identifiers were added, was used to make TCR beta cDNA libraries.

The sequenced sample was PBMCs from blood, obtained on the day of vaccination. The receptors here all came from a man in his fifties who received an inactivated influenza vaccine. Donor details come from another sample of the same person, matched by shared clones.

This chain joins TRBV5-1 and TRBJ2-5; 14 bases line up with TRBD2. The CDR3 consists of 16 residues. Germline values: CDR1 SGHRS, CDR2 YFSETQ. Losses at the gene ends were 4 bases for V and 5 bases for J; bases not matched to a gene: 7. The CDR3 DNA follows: TGCGCCAGCAGCACCGGGACTAGCGGGAGTTGGGAGACCCAGTACTTC. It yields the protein CASSTGTSGSWETQYF.

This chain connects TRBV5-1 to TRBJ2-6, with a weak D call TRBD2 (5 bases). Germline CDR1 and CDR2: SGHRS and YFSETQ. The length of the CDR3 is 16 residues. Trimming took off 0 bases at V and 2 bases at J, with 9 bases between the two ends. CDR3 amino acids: CASSLDGEAGANVLTF. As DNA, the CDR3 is TGCGCCAGCAGCTTGGACGGGGAAGCTGGGGCCAACGTCCTGACTTTC.

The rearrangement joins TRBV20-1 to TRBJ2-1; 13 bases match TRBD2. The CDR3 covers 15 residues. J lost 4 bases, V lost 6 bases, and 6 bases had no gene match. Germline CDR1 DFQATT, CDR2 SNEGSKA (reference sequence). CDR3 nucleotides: TGCAGTGCGCCGACTAGCGGGGGGCTGTACAATGAGCAGTTCTTC. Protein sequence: CSAPTSGGLYNEQFF.

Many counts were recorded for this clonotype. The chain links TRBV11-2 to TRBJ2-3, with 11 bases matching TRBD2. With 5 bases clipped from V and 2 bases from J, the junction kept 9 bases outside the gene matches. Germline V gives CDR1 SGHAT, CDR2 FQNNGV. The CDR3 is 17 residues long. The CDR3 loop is CASSRISGRAFTDTQYF. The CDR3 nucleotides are TGTGCCAGCAGCAGAATTAGCGGGAGGGCCTTCACAGATACGCAGTATTTT.

This CDR3 reads CASSQSGSPRETQYF. The CDR3 DNA reads as TGCGCCAGCAGTCAATCGGGCAGCCCCAGAGAGACCCAGTACTTC. The gene calls are TRBV23-1 and TRBJ2-5; D gene unclear. TRBV23-1 is labeled an ORF, and its function is uncertain. The CDR3 length is 15 residues. Trimming took off 0 bases at V and 4 bases at J, with 12 bases between the two ends.

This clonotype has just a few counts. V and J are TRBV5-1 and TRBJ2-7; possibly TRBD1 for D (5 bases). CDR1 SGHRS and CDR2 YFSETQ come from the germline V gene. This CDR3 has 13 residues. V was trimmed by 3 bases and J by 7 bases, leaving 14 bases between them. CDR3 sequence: CASSYQTAWEQYF. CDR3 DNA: TGCGCCAGCAGCTACCAGACAGCCTGGGAGCAGTACTTC.

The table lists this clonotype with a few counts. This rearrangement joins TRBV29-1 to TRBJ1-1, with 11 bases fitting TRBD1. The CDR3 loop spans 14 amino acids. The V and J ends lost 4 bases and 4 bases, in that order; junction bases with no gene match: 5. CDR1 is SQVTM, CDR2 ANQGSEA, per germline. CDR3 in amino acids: CSVGRTGGFTEAFF. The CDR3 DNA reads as TGCAGCGTTGGCAGGACAGGGGGCTTCACTGAAGCTTTCTTT.

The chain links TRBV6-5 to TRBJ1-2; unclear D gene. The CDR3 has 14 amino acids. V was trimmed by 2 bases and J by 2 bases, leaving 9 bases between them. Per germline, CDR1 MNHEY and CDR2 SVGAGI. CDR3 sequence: CASSYRVRNYGYTF. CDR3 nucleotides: TGTGCCAGCAGTTACAGGGTACGCAACTATGGCTACACCTTC.

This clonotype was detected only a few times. CDR3 loop: CASSTHATGINGYTF. CDR3 nucleotides: TGTGCCAGCAGCACTCATGCGACAGGGATAAATGGCTACACCTTC. This rearrangement joins TRBV5-5 to TRBJ1-2, with 7 bases identical to TRBD1. V lost 4 bases, J lost 6 bases, and 12 bases stayed unmatched. The CDR3 contains 15 residues. The germline V gene encodes CDR1 SGHKS and CDR2 YYEKEE (reference sequence).

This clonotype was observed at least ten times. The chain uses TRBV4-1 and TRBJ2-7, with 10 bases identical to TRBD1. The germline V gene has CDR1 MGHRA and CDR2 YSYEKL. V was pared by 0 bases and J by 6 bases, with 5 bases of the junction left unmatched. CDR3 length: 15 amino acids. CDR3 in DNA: TGCGCCAGCAGCCAAGACGACAGGGGGCCGGGCGAGCAGTACTTC. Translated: CASSQDDRGPGEQYF.

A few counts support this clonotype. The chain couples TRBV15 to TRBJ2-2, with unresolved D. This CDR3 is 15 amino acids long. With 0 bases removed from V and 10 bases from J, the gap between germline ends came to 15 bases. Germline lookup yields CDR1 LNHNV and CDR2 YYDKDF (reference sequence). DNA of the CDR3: TGTGCCACCAGCAGAGATCGGGCGGACCGGAAGGAGCTGTTTTTT. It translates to CATSRDRADRKELFF.

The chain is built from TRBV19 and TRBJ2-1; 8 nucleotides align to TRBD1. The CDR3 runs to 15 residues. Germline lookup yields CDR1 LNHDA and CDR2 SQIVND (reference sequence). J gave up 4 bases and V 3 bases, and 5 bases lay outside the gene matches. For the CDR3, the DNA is TGTGCCAGTAGTATCCGGGACAGGAATTACAATGAGCAGTTCTTC. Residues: CASSIRDRNYNEQFF.

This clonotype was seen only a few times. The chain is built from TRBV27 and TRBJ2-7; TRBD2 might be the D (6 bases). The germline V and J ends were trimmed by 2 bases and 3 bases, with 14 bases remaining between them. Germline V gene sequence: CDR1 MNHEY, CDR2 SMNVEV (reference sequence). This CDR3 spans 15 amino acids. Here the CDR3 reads CASSLTEGPYYEQYF. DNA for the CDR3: TGTGCCAGCAGTTTAACGGAGGGCCCATACTACGAGCAGTACTTC.

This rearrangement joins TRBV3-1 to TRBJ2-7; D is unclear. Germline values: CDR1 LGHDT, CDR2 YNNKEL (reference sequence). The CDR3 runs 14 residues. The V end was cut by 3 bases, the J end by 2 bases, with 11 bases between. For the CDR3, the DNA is TGTGCCAGCAGCCAGTCGCCTACCACCTACGAGCAGTACTTC. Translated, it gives CASSQSPTTYEQYF.

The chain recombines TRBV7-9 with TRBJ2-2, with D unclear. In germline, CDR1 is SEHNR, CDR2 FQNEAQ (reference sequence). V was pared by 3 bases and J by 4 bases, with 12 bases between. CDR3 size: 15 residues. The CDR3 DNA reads TGTGCCAGCAGCTTCGATTTCCGGCCCACCGGGGAGCTGTTTTTT. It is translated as CASSFDFRPTGELFF. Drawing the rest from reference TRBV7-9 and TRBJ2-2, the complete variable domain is DTGVSQNPRHKITKRGQNVTFRCDPISEHNRLYWYRQTLGQGPEFLTYFQNEAQLEKSRLLSDRFSAERPKGSFSTLEIQRTEQGDSAMYLCASSFDFRPTGELFFGEGSRLTVL.

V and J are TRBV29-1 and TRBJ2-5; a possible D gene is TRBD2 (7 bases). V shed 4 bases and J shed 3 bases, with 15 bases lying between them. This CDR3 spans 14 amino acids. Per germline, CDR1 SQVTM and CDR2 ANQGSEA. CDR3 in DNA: TGCAGCGTTGCTGGGGGCAGCGGGAAAGAGACCCAGTACTTC. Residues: CSVAGGSGKETQYF.

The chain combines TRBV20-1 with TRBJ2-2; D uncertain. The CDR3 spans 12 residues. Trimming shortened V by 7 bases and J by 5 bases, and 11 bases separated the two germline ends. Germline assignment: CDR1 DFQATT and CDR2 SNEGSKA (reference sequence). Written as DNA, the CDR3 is TGCAGTGTTGGGGTTGGGACCGGGGAGCTGTTTTTT. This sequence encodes CSVGVGTGELFF.

CDR3 in DNA: TGCAGTGCTAGAGATCGGGTTACGGGGGGTGAGCAGTTCTTC. The encoded protein is CSARDRVTGGEQFF. This chain joins TRBV20-1 and TRBJ2-1, with 7 bases identical to TRBD2. The CDR3 extends over 14 amino acids. V lost 0 bases and J lost 9; bases outside the gene matches: 8. The germline CDR1 and CDR2 sequences are DFQATT and SNEGSKA (reference sequence).

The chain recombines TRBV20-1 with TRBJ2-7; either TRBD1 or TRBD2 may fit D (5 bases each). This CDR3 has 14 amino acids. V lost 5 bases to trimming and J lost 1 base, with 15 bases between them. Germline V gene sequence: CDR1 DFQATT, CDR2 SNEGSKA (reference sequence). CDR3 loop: CSALPGPSSYEQYF. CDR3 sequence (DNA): TGCAGTGCTCTTCCGGGACCCTCGTCCTACGAGCAGTACTTC.

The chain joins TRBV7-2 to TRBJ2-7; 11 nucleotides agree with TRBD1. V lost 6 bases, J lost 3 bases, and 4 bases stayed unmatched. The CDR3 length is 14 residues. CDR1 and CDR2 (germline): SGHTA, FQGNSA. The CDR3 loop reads CASRRDRGFYEQYF. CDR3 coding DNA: TGTGCCAGCAGGAGGGACAGGGGGTTCTACGAGCAGTACTTC.

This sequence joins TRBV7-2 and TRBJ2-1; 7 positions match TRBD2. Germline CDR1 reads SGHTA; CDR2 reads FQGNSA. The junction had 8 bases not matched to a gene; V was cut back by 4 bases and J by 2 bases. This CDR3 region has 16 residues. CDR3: CASSWGGVYTYNEQFF. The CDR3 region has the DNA TGTGCCAGCAGCTGGGGGGGGGTCTATACCTACAATGAGCAGTTCTTC.

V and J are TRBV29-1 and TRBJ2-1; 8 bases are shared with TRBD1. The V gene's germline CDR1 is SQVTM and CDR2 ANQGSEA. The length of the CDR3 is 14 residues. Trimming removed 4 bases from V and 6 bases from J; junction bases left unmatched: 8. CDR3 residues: CSVVGQGAVNEQFF. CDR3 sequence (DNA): TGCAGCGTTGTTGGCCAGGGGGCCGTCAATGAGCAGTTCTTC.